The 10 T cell receptor beta chains below all came from one sample that was sequenced in a study of control samples from healthy donors and cancer patients. Sequenced by immunoSEQ multiplex PCR; TCRdb stores in-frame clones only, minus some. The profile shows 100,000 to 150,000 clones, about nine tenths of them singletons. The sequencing sample was made of blood. The receptors were gathered from a man aged 40-55 years in good health.

The genes are TRBV19 and TRBJ2-1; the D call may be TRBD1 or TRBD2 (6 bases each). The germline CDR1 and CDR2 sequences are LNHDA and SQIVND (reference sequence). V was trimmed by 10 bases and J by 7 bases, leaving 20 bases between them. The CDR3 runs to 14 residues. In DNA, the CDR3 is TGTGCCACCCAGGGGCCGACTAGAAAAAATGAGCAGTTCTTC. It specifies CATQGPTRKNEQFF.

CDR3: CASSFYRPTSGGATDTQYF. The CDR3 DNA sequence: TGTGCCAGCAGCTTCTACCGGCCCACTAGCGGGGGGGCAACAGATACGCAGTATTTT. This rearrangement joins TRBV7-2 to TRBJ2-3; 13 nucleotides align to TRBD2. V shed 3 bases, J shed 3 bases, and the junction held 12 bases outside the gene matches. The CDR3 has 19 residues. Germline CDR1 and CDR2: SGHTA and FQGNSA.

The gene calls are TRBV5-1 and TRBJ1-4; no clear D gene. CDR1 and CDR2 from the germline V gene are SGHRS and YFSETQ. V shed 3 bases and J shed 4 bases, with 10 bases lying between them. This CDR3 has 14 residues. CDR3 nucleotide sequence: TGCGCCAGCAGCTCCGGACGGGATAATGAAAAACTGTTTTTT. Its protein is CASSSGRDNEKLFF.

The rearrangement uses TRBV3-1 (or the pseudogene TRBV3-2) and TRBJ1-1; no reliable D call. With 2 bases removed from V and 5 bases from J, the gap between germline ends came to 24 bases. Germline V gives CDR1 LGHDT, CDR2 YNNKEL (reference sequence). This CDR3 contains 18 residues. CDR3 in amino acids: CASSQPSPPSPGVTEAFF. DNA for the CDR3: TGTGCCAGCAGCCAACCATCACCACCGAGTCCGGGAGTAACTGAAGCTTTCTTT.

The rearrangement links TRBV12-3 or TRBV12-4 to TRBJ2-3, with D hard to call. Trimming pared 4 bases from V and 7 bases from J, leaving 6 bases between. The CDR3 is 11 amino acids. The CDR3 sequence: CASSYGNTQYF. The CDR3 coding sequence is TGTGCCAGCAGTTATGGCAATACGCAGTATTTT.

CDR3 loop: CASSFSRTENYGYTF. The CDR3 DNA is TGTGCCAGCAGTTTCTCCAGGACGGAGAACTATGGCTACACCTTC. V and J are TRBV6-6 and TRBJ1-2; D unclear. Per germline, CDR1 MNHNY and CDR2 SVGAGI (reference sequence). The CDR3 loop spans 15 amino acids. V lost 4 bases and J 2 bases, leaving 14 bases between the germline ends.

V is TRBV5-6 and J is TRBJ2-7, with 9 bases matching TRBD1. Per germline, CDR1 SGHDT and CDR2 YYEEEE. The trim removed 1 base at V and 6 bases at J, leaving 5 bases unmatched. There are 14 residues in the CDR3. The CDR3 bases are TGTGCCAGCAGCTTGTACAGGGGGCAGGGCGAGCAGTACTTC. It is translated as CASSLYRGQGEQYF.

The chain links TRBV19 to TRBJ2-5; 12 positions match TRBD2. Losses at the gene ends were 1 base for V and 1 base for J; bases not matched to a gene: 1. CDR3 length equals 16 residues. In germline, CDR1 is LNHDA, CDR2 SQIVND (reference sequence). The DNA for the CDR3 is TGTGCCAGTAGTATAGGGACTAGCGGGATCCAAGAGACCCAGTACTTC. Translated: CASSIGTSGIQETQYF.

This chain connects TRBV5-1 to TRBJ2-7; the D gene could be TRBD1 or TRBD2 (5 bases each). Germline V gives CDR1 SGHRS, CDR2 YFSETQ. Trimming removed 0 bases at V and 6 bases at J, with 13 bases between. The CDR3 covers 14 residues. The CDR3 DNA follows: TGCGCCAGCAGCTTGGACGGGACGTCGGGCGAGCAGTACTTC. This codes for CASSLDGTSGEQYF.

This clone was detected once. This chain connects TRBV11-3 to TRBJ1-4; 10 nucleotides match TRBD1. Per the germline V gene, CDR1 is SGHNT and CDR2 is YENEEA. The CDR3 contains 17 residues. Unmatched junction bases numbered 8, after V lost 5 bases and J lost 2 bases. The CDR3 nucleotides are TGTGCCAGCAGCCTCCGGGACAGGGGTCCTACTAATGAAAAACTGTTTTTT. Translated: CASSLRDRGPTNEKLFF.